These T cell receptor beta chains were read from a single sample in a study of blood T cell repertoires in COVID-19. Sequenced by immunoSEQ multiplex PCR; TCRdb stores in-frame clones only, minus some. The sample holds 250,000 to 300,000 clones, about nine tenths seen once. The sample consisted of PBMCs or T cells enriched from blood (not recorded which). These receptors came from a woman aged 25 to 45 who had recovered from COVID-19. The conserved cysteine and the conserved F or W are not part of the CDR3 here.

TRBJ1-1 TRBV7-9 ASSSYTEAF
TRBJ2-7 TRBV2 ASRTGTGPLEQY
TRBJ2-2 TRBV11-3 ASSLSRGGSTGELF
TRBJ2-3 TRBV24-1 ATSDTGLASDTQY
TRBJ2-6 TRBV5-5 ASSLLGAGANVLT
TRBJ2-2 TRBV7-2 ASITEGLAVNTGELF
TRBJ1-1 TRBV19 ASSMQGDTEAF
TRBJ2-1 TRBV7-3 ASSLAASSYNEQF
TRBJ1-6 TRBV30 AWSVARGQRNSPLH
TRBJ2-1 TRBV9 ASSPRLQAYNEQF
TRBJ1-1 TRBV19 ASSPDRRVAEAF
TRBJ2-7 TRBV6-6 ASSPRPGLAEYYGQY
TRBJ1-5 TRBV5-1 ASSLSGGNQPQH
TRBJ2-3 TRBV19 ASSYRGLGADTQY
TRBJ2-5 TRBV27 ASSSLAGGGETQY